Listed below are T cell receptor beta chains from one sample, sequenced in a study of radiotherapy plus CTLA-4 blockade in lung cancer. Using immunoSEQ multiplex PCR, the repertoire was profiled, and TCRdb retains in-frame clones only, with some absent. Of roughly 68,000 clones listed, approximately 80% are singletons. Sequences were derived from peripheral blood, sampled from a patient treated with radiotherapy plus ipilimumab. Every receptor here comes from a human donor with non-small cell lung cancer who had a complete response to radiotherapy plus ipilimumab. CDR3s include the opening cysteine and the closing phenylalanine or tryptophan. D genes are given only for firm matches. Not every row has a clone size; where given, it reads once, few, many or a size class.

>TRBV30|TRBJ2-7|TRBD1|-
CAWSRGTGTTYEQYF
TGTGCCTGGAGTCGCGGGACAGGGACGACCTACGAGCAGTACTTC
>TRBV11-3|TRBJ2-1|-|-
CASSGAGAYNEQFF
TGTGCCAGCTCCGGGGCGGGGGCTTACAATGAGCAGTTCTTC
>TRBV28|TRBJ1-1|-|-
CASSPPQDTEAFF
TGTGCCAGCAGTCCGCCCCAGGACACTGAAGCTTTCTTT
>TRBV6-6|TRBJ2-1|-|-
CASTDPYNEQFF
TGTGCCAGCACTGATCCTTACAATGAGCAGTTCTTC
>TRBV5-8|TRBJ2-4|-|-
CASSFGGQNLNIQYF
TGTGCCAGCAGCTTTGGAGGCCAGAACTTAAACATTCAGTACTTC
>TRBV12-2|TRBJ1-1|-|-
CASRLPRVHNTEAFF
TGTGCAAGTCGCTTACCCCGGGTTCACAACACTGAAGCTTTCTTT
>TRBV5-1|TRBJ1-2|TRBD1|few
CASSQDRGSYGYTF
TGCGCCAGCAGCCAAGACAGGGGGAGTTATGGCTACACCTTC
>TRBV5-4|TRBJ2-2|TRBD1|-
CASSSYRGTGELFF
TGTGCCAGCAGCTCCTACAGGGGTACCGGGGAGCTGTTTTTT
>TRBV14|TRBJ2-1|-|-
CASSHLRQVSSYNEQFF
TGTGCCAGCAGCCATCTACGGCAGGTGAGCTCCTACAATGAGCAGTTCTTC
>TRBV7-9|TRBJ1-2|-|-
CASSLEMRGDGYTF
TGTGCCAGCAGCTTAGAAATGAGGGGCGATGGCTACACCTTC
>TRBV5-4|TRBJ2-4|-|-
CASSLERGNIQYF
TGTGCCAGCAGCTTGGAAAGGGGAAACATTCAGTACTTC
>TRBV5-4|TRBJ2-2|TRBD1|once
CASSQSLLGTGAGELFF
TGTGCCAGCAGCCAAAGTCTACTCGGGACAGGGGCCGGGGAGCTGTTTTTT
>TRBV6-1|TRBJ2-2|-|-
CASSAGLSGTGELFF
TGTGCCAGCAGTGCAGGGCTTTCCGGCACCGGGGAGCTGTTTTTT
>TRBV2|TRBJ2-1|-|-
CASSTLRGVYNEQFF
TGTGCCAGCAGTACCTTGAGGGGGGTTTACAATGAGCAGTTCTTC
>TRBV28|TRBJ1-2|-|-
CASSLGLNYGYTF
TGTGCCAGCAGTTTGGGGTTAAACTATGGCTACACCTTC
>TRBV9|TRBJ1-2|-|once
CASSVTALDYGYTF
TGTGCCAGCAGCGTAACGGCCTTGGACTATGGCTACACCTTC
>TRBV6-5|TRBJ1-2|-|-
CASSYALGYGYTF
TGTGCCAGCAGTTACGCCCTGGGGTATGGCTACACCTTC
>TRBV19|TRBJ1-1|TRBD1|-
CASGLVEGADSFF
TGTGCCAGTGGGCTCGTGGAGGGGGCGGATTCTTTCTTT
>TRBV11-2|TRBJ2-7|-|-
CASSLYRDPGLEQYF
TGTGCCAGCAGCTTATACCGGGACCCCGGCCTGGAGCAGTACTTC
>TRBV27|TRBJ2-5|TRBD1|-
CASSRQGGVETQYF
TGTGCCAGCAGTAGACAGGGGGGCGTGGAGACCCAGTACTTC
>TRBV19|TRBJ2-5|TRBD1|-
CASSRQGVGETQYF
TGTGCCAGTAGTAGACAGGGAGTGGGGGAGACCCAGTACTTC
>TRBV7-8|TRBJ2-7|TRBD2|-
CASSVSGGGYEQYF
TGTGCCAGCAGCGTTAGCGGGGGTGGGTACGAGCAGTACTTC
>TRBV28|TRBJ1-6|-|few
CASRLGGVGNSPLHF
TGTGCCAGCCGCTTAGGGGGGGTTGGGAATTCACCCCTCCACTTT
>TRBV7-2|TRBJ2-3|-|-
CASSSPGVVADSTDTQYF
TGTGCCAGCAGCTCCCCAGGAGTGGTAGCGGATTCAACAGATACGCAGTATTTT
>TRBV7-2|TRBJ1-6|-|-
CASSLEATNNSPLHF
TGTGCCAGCAGCTTAGAGGCTACAAATAATTCACCCCTCCACTTT
>TRBV4-3|TRBJ2-5|TRBD2|-
CASSHRLAGRETQYF
TGCGCCAGCAGCCACCGACTAGCGGGCCGGGAGACCCAGTACTTC
>TRBV19|TRBJ2-3|-|-
CASSIRLSPDTQYF
TGTGCCAGTAGTATCAGGCTATCGCCAGATACGCAGTATTTT